This T cell receptor (beta chain) was identified in a study of shared clonotypes between healthy human individuals (dated by TCRdb to about 2020). For context, the study as a whole: The cohort comprised two women and three men aged 18 to 49 years. For each donor, CD4 naive and CD4 memory were each run on three plates, CD8 naive on two plates, and CD8 memory on one plate. To estimate repertoire size and how much clonotype sharing occurs between individuals, the study deeply sequenced the blood TCR repertoires of about 5 healthy adults. Different laboratories and diverse techniques were used to prepare libraries and sequence TCR repertoires, to increase sequencing depth and limit assay-specific biases. Leukapheresis yielded between about 0.8 and 9.5 billion PBMCs per donor. Findings and caveats that apply to the study as a whole: Even with the large sequencing depth, rarefaction of the sorted-subset datasets indicated that sequencing was incomplete. Only blood was sampled, and tissue TCR repertoires likely differ from those in blood. Naive subsets generally had larger estimated clonotype richness than memory subsets. Pairwise subsampling indicated that sequencing depth was expected to affect the degree of clonotype sharing among donors. Higher generation probabilities were observed for clonotypes shared by all four sorted-subset donors than for non-shared clonotypes. When a few donors were compared, the shared fraction of clonotypes was about 5% for naive CD4, 3.5% for naive CD8, roughly 2.5% for memory CD4, and 0.4% for memory CD8. The genetic and exposure-history diversity represented was limited by the small number of donors.

Many counts were recorded for this clone. Which antigen it targets is not known. No qualities accompany the bases; no much larger clone lies one base away. Using the deep immunoSEQ assay, TCR CDR3 regions were amplified from genomic DNA by multiplex PCR. Extracted genomic DNA from each cell subset was distributed evenly across all wells of several immunoSEQ 96-well plates, and each plate was treated as a replicate. Each replicate PCR for sorted subsets received approximately 200 ng genomic DNA, equal to tens of thousands of T cell genomes. Purified libraries were measured with a Qubit 3.0 fluorometer, size-checked on a Bioanalyzer 2100, and measured again with the KAPA Library Quantification kit. Every immunoSEQ 96-well plate was sequenced on a separate single-read 150-cycle Illumina NextSeq 550 flow cell. The original pipeline was this. The immunoSEQ output contained only junctional sequences without quality scores, so filtering could not match that applied to full-length reads. To assign V/J genes and CDR3, sequences were annotated using PyIR, a Python wrapper for IgBLAST v1.9, with IMGT germline references. Any read was removed if the V/J assignment was weak (E-value above 1e-6), the CDR3 was missing, or the read contained stop codons, out-of-frame junctions, or ambiguous translated residues. V3J clonotypes were defined as sequences sharing an identical inferred V gene, J gene, and CDR3 amino acid sequence. Percentage overlap between repertoires was computed as shared unique clonotypes divided by the size of the smaller repertoire. RTK rarefaction, the Chao1 estimator, and Recon v2.1 estimates of unobserved clonotypes were used to assess repertoire richness. For all TCRbeta clonotypes obtained by the gDNA method from several donors, generation probabilities were computed with OLGA. The immuneACCESS repertoire file appears here via TCRdb, limited to in-frame rearrangements. These files lack a portion of the clones; in checked studies, under half of the deficit traces to unresolved V genes, and the cause of the others is not known. That table furnishes V, J and clone size, whereas the DNA furnished D and trimming. The sample table records 95,000 to 120,000 clones; about 71% of these occur just once. The ten largest clones add up to approximately 24% of the sample.

The donors were healthy, HIV-negative adults with no recently reported acute infections or vaccinations. Every donor was a Caucasian adult residing in Nashville, Tennessee, USA. CD8 memory samples were composed of magnetically selected CD45RO+ cells combined with CCR7-negative CD45RA+ effector memory (TemRA) cells. Blood was collected by leukapheresis, and PBMCs were isolated by Ficoll-Histopaque density gradient centrifugation and then cryopreserved in liquid nitrogen vapor phase. Analytical flow cytometry was used to check the purity and quantity of each magnetically sorted T cell population. Each sorted fraction had its genomic DNA isolated and then quantified by UV absorbance on a Nanodrop 2000c. The CDR3 starts with the cysteine, ends with the phenylalanine, and has 15 residues. The read is trimmed to its CDR3 DNA, 45 bases read in frame from base 1. Germline trimming: 4 bases from V, 7 bases from J; junction bases outside gene matches: 9. The germline V gene specifies MRHNA as CDR1 and SNTAGT as CDR2.

Sequenced material: memory CD8+ T cells sorted from blood. The sample's cell subset or site label, in plain terms: CD45RO+ cells pooled with CCR7-negative TemRA cells. The sequence was collected from a woman in her twenties or thirties in good health. Recombination connected TRBV6-4 to TRBJ2-1, with 8 bases matching TRBD2. The nucleotide sequence reads as follows: TGTGCCAGCAGTGCAGCGGGAGAGGGGTCGAATGAGCAGTTCTTC. Translated, it gives CASSAAGEGSNEQFF.